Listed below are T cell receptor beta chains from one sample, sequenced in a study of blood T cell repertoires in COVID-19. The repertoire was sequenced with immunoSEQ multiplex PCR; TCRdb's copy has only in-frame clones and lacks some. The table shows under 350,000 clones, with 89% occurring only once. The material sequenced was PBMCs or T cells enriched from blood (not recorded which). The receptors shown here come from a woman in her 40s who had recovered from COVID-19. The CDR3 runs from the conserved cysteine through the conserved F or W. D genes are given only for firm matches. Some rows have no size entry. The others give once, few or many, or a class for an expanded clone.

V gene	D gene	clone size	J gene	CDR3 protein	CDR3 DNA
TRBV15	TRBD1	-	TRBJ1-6	CATSREGDRYNSPLHF	TGTGCCACCAGCAGAGAGGGGGACAGATATAATTCACCCCTCCACTTT
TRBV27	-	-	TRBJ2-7	CASSPSWASYEQYF	TGTGCCAGCAGTCCCTCTTGGGCCTCCTACGAGCAGTACTTC
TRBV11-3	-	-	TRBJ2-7	CASSPGGYEQYF	TGTGCCAGCAGCCCAGGAGGGTACGAGCAGTACTTC
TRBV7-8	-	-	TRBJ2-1	CASSFTEYNEQFF	TGTGCCAGCAGCTTTACAGAATACAATGAGCAGTTCTTC
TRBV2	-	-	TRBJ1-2	CARGGRVGYGYTF	TGTGCCAGAGGGGGTCGGGTAGGCTATGGCTACACCTTC
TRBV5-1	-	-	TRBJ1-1	CASSPNTNTEAFF	TGCGCCAGCAGCCCCAACACGAACACTGAAGCTTTCTTT
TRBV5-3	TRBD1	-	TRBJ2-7	CARSHSGGSEQYF	TGTGCCAGAAGCCACTCAGGGGGAAGCGAGCAGTACTTC
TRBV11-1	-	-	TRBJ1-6	CASSLAPPSSSYNSPLHF	TGTGCCAGCAGCTTAGCGCCTCCATCGAGCTCCTATAATTCACCCCTCCACTTT
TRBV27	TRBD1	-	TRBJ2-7	CASSADRVGYEQYF	TGTGCCAGCAGTGCGGACAGGGTCGGGTACGAGCAGTACTTC
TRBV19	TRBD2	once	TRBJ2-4	CASSIGEGGPKNIQYF	TGTGCCAGTAGTATTGGGGAGGGAGGGCCCAAAAACATTCAGTACTTC
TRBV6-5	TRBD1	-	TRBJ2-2	CASSRDRPNTGELFF	TGTGCCAGCAGTCGGGACAGACCGAACACCGGGGAGCTGTTTTTT
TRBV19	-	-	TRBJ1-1	CASSVLQAATRNTEAFF	TGTGCCAGTAGTGTATTACAGGCCGCCACGAGGAACACTGAAGCTTTCTTT
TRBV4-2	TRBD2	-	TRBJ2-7	CASSQDLHLAGLSYEQYF	TGTGCCAGCAGCCAAGATCTCCACTTAGCGGGGTTAAGCTACGAGCAGTACTTC
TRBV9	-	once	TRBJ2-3	CASSVDLGGTDTQYF	TGTGCCAGCAGCGTAGATCTAGGGGGCACAGATACGCAGTATTTT
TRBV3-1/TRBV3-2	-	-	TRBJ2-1	CASSPQIGDNEQFF	TGTGCCAGCAGCCCGCAGATCGGGGACAATGAGCAGTTCTTC
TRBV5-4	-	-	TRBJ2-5	CASSLARGRETQYF	TGTGCCAGCAGCTTGGCCAGGGGGAGGGAGACCCAGTACTTC
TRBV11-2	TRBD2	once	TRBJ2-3	CASSSRASGSLGTQYF	TGTGCCAGCAGCTCACGGGCTAGCGGGAGTTTGGGTACGCAGTATTTT
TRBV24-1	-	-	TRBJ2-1	CATSDDSGPYNEQFF	TGTGCCACCAGTGACGATAGCGGACCCTACAATGAGCAGTTCTTC
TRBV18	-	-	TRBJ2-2	CATWRENTGELFF	TGTGCCACCTGGAGGGAAAACACCGGGGAGCTGTTTTTT
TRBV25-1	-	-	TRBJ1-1	CASSPLGLTNLNTEAFF	TGTGCCAGCAGTCCCCTGGGACTGACGAACTTGAACACTGAAGCTTTCTTT
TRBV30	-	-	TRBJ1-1	CAWSIPRVNTEAFF	TGTGCCTGGAGCATTCCCAGGGTAAACACTGAAGCTTTCTTT
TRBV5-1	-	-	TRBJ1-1	CASSLVEGAEAFF	TGCGCCAGCAGCTTGGTAGAGGGGGCTGAAGCTTTCTTT
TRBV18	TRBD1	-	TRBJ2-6	CASSSFPGQGTSGANVLTF	TGTGCCAGCTCATCTTTCCCGGGACAGGGGACCTCTGGGGCCAACGTCCTGACTTTC
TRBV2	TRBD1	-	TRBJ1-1	CASRRDRADPEAFF	TGTGCCAGCAGACGGGACAGGGCAGACCCTGAAGCTTTCTTT
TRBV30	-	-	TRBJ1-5	CAWSDMNQPQHF	TGTGCCTGGAGTGACATGAATCAGCCCCAGCATTTT
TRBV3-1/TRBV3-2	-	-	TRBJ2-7	CASSSGTYEQYF	TGTGCCAGCAGCTCCGGGACCTACGAGCAGTACTTC
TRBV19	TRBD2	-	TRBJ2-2	CASKLDEREELFF	TGTGCCAGTAAGCTAGATGAGCGGGAGGAGCTGTTTTTT
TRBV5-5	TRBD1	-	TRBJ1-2	CASSRLGTASGYTF	TGTGCCAGCAGCCGCCTCGGGACAGCCTCTGGCTACACCTTC
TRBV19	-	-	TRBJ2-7	CASSIAVTGVYEQYF	TGTGCCAGTAGTATAGCAGTAACAGGAGTCTACGAGCAGTACTTC
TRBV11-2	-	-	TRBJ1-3	CASSGGAGNTIYF	TGTGCCAGCAGCGGAGGGGCTGGAAACACCATATATTTT
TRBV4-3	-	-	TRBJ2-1	CASSQDVGSSYNEQFF	TGCGCCAGCAGCCAAGACGTCGGGAGCTCCTACAATGAGCAGTTCTTC
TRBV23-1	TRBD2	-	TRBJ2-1	CASSPSRLAYYNEQFF	TGCGCCAGCAGTCCGAGCCGACTAGCTTACTACAATGAGCAGTTCTTC
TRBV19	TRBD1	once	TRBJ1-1	CASSIDTGVDTEAFF	TGTGCCAGTAGTATCGATACAGGGGTGGACACTGAAGCTTTCTTT
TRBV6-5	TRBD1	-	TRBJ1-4	CASSIQGGSNEKLFF	TGTGCCAGCAGTATACAGGGGGGTTCTAATGAAAAACTGTTTTTT
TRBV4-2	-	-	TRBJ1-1	CASSPGAGVRTEAFF	TGTGCCAGCAGCCCCGGGGCAGGGGTAAGGACTGAAGCTTTCTTT
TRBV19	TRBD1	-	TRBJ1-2	CASSRQGYGYTF	TGTGCCAGTAGTAGACAGGGCTATGGCTACACCTTC
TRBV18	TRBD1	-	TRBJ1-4	CASSPQGAVGEKLFF	TGTGCCAGCTCACCACAGGGGGCCGTTGGCGAAAAACTGTTTTTT
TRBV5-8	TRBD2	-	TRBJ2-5	CASAGGFGETQYF	TGTGCCAGCGCGGGGGGGTTTGGAGAGACCCAGTACTTC
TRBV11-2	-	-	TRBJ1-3	CASSYTSGNTIYF	TGTGCCAGCAGCTACACCTCTGGAAACACCATATATTTT
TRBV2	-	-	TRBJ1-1	CASSVTENTEAFF	TGTGCCAGCAGTGTTACAGAGAACACTGAAGCTTTCTTT
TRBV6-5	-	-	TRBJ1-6	CASSYSMEINSPLHF	TGTGCCAGCAGTTACTCTATGGAGATTAATTCACCCCTCCACTTT
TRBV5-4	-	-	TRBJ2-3	CASSLSRDTDTQYF	TGTGCCAGCAGCTTGTCCCGGGACACAGATACGCAGTATTTT
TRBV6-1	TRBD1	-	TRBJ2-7	CASSEIRDRILSEQYF	TGTGCCAGCAGTGAAATTCGGGACAGGATTCTCTCGGAGCAGTACTTC
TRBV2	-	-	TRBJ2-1	CASSQLYNEQFF	TGTGCCAGCAGTCAACTCTATAATGAGCAGTTCTTC
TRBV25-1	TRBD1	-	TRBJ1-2	CASSAEDRANYGYTF	TGTGCCAGCAGTGCCGAGGACAGGGCGAACTATGGCTACACCTTC
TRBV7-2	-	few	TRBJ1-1	CASSLFRGKNTEAFF	TGTGCCAGCAGCTTATTTCGGGGAAAGAACACTGAAGCTTTCTTT
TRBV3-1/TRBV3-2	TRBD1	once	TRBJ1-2	CASSQGPRDRGFYGYTF	TGTGCCAGCAGCCAGGGACCCCGGGACAGGGGGTTCTATGGCTACACCTTC
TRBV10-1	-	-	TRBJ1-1	CASSGSGSDTEAFF	TGCGCCAGCAGTGGATCGGGGAGTGACACTGAAGCTTTCTTT
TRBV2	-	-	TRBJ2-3	CASIGWGLGSTDTQYF	TGTGCCAGCATAGGGTGGGGCCTTGGGTCCACAGATACGCAGTATTTT
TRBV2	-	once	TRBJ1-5	CASSPLLEDQPQHF	TGTGCCAGCAGCCCCCTATTGGAGGATCAGCCCCAGCATTTT
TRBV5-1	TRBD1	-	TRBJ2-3	CASSWDRAADTQYF	TGCGCCAGCAGCTGGGACAGGGCCGCAGATACGCAGTATTTT
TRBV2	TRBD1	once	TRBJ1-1	CASSEGQGAEAFF	TGTGCCAGCAGTGAAGGACAGGGAGCTGAAGCTTTCTTT
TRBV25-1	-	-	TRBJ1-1	CASSEYGVTNTEAFF	TGTGCCAGCAGTGAATACGGAGTGACGAACACTGAAGCTTTCTTT
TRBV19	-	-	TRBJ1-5	CASKFNWGGSQPQHF	TGTGCCAGTAAATTTAATTGGGGAGGAAGTCAGCCCCAGCATTTT
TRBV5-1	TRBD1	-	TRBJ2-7	CASSPGTAYEQYF	TGCGCCAGCAGCCCCGGGACAGCCTACGAGCAGTACTTC
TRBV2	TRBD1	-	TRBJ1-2	CASSDRGITLRWGYTF	TGTGCCAGCAGTGACAGGGGGATTACGCTTCGGTGGGGCTACACCTTC
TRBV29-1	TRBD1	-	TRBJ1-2	CSVDRTGAGYTF	TGCAGCGTAGACCGGACAGGGGCGGGCTACACCTTC